Presented here are 24 T cell receptor beta chains from one specimen sequenced in a study of neurological immune-mediated disorders (dated by TCRdb to the late 2010s). Library method: 5' RACE. Sequencing instrument: Illumina HiSeq 2500. TCRdb reprocessing: public reads trimmed at Q25 with fastp, clones called with MiXCR, in-frame beta chains kept. Identical CDR3 proteins give one entry, which carries the most common genes and DNA. This sample lists roughly 57,000 distinct CDR3 sequences; 6.5% to 8.5% were detected once. 1.9% of the sample is taken by the ten largest. The meaning of the sample's time point label: longitudinal time-point 3. The sample was PBMCs. Receptors were obtained from a woman aged 35 to 49 in good health.

This clonotype has a count of ten or more. The V gene is TRBV27, the J gene TRBJ2-7; D might be TRBD1 (6 bases). The CDR3 has 13 amino acids. Germline CDR1 MNHEY, CDR2 SMNVEV (reference sequence). V gave up 5 bases and J gave up 8 bases, with 16 bases separating them. The CDR3: CASSNRDTLQQYF. In DNA form, the CDR3 reads TGTGCCAGCAGTAACCGGGACACACTCCAGCAGTACTTC.

The CDR3 is CASSLMSTGEQFF. The CDR3 DNA reads TGTGCCAGCAGCTTAATGTCGACAGGCGAGCAGTTCTTC. This rearrangement joins TRBV7-3 to TRBJ2-1; maybe TRBD1 (6 bases). Trimming took 1 base from V and 10 from J, leaving 11 bases between them. Per the germline V gene, CDR1 is SGHTA and CDR2 is FQGTGA. The CDR3 length is 13 residues.

This clonotype was seen ten or more times. The CDR3 here is CAIRGEGGPTGELFF. CDR3 nucleotide sequence: TGTGCCATCAGGGGTGAGGGGGGGCCCACCGGGGAGCTGTTTTTT. J is TRBJ2-2 and V is TRBV10-3; TRBD2 is a possible D gene (7 bases). The V gene's germline CDR1 is ENHRY and CDR2 SYGVKD. This CDR3 is built from 15 residues. Trimming cost V 6 bases and J 4 bases, with 15 bases left between them.

This clonotype showed up many times. V usage is TRBV27 and J usage is TRBJ2-1, with D unclear. Between the trimmed V and J ends, which lost 2 bases and 4 bases, there was a span of 6 bases. The CDR3 has 13 amino acids. Germline lookup yields CDR1 MNHEY and CDR2 SMNVEV (reference sequence). The CDR3 here is CASSLGRYNEQFF. CDR3 bases: TGTGCCAGCAGTTTAGGCCGTTACAATGAGCAGTTCTTC.

This clonotype was picked up many times. The genes are TRBV5-1 and TRBJ2-1; 12 nucleotides agree with TRBD2. V lost 3 bases, J lost 12 bases, and 10 bases stayed unmatched. CDR1 and CDR2 (germline): SGHRS, YFSETQ. The length of the CDR3 is 15 residues. The CDR3 region is CASSSRTSGAPGQFF. In DNA, the CDR3 is TGCGCCAGCAGCTCCAGGACTAGCGGGGCGCCAGGGCAGTTCTTC.

Details on this clonotype: This sequence may be a read error, since a much larger clone differs from it by one base. The V call is TRBV7-2, the J call TRBJ2-7, with D possibly TRBD2 on 5 matching bases. Per germline, CDR1 SGHTA and CDR2 FQGNSA. There are 14 residues in the CDR3. The CDR3 reads CASSLAHPDYDQYF. In DNA, the CDR3 is TGTGCCAGCAGCTTAGCGCATCCCGACTACGATCAGTACTTC.

This clonotype was counted many times. This chain uses TRBV20-1 with TRBJ2-7, with 10 bases aligning to TRBD2. Germline values: CDR1 DFQATT, CDR2 SNEGSKA (reference sequence). The CDR3 runs 13 residues. V shed 3 bases, J shed 2 bases, and the junction held 1 base outside the gene matches. The CDR3, as DNA: TGCAGTGCTAGGCTAGCGGGAGCCTACGAGCAGTACTTC. Its protein product is CSARLAGAYEQYF.

This clonotype was seen only a few times. The chain links TRBV7-9 to TRBJ2-3; 9 positions match TRBD1. This CDR3 is built from 17 residues. Per germline, CDR1 SEHNR and CDR2 FQNEAQ (reference sequence). V gave up 6 bases and J gave up 4 bases; unmatched junction bases: 14. The CDR3 DNA reads as TGTGCCAGCAGAGCGAGAATAGGGGACAGGGTATCAGATACGCAGTATTTT. Residues: CASRARIGDRVSDTQYF.

By sample fraction, this clonotype is medium-sized. The gene calls are TRBV7-2 and TRBJ2-1, with a tentative D call TRBD1 (5 bases). Per germline, CDR1 SGHTA and CDR2 FQGNSA. Trimming cost V 7 bases and J 2 bases, with 15 bases left between them. There are 15 residues in the CDR3. CDR3 in amino acids: CASTPTETPYNEQFF. The CDR3 DNA is TGTGCCAGCACCCCGACAGAGACCCCCTACAATGAGCAGTTCTTC.

The sample holds many counts of this clonotype. The V gene is TRBV2, the J gene TRBJ2-2; D gene uncertain. Germline V gives CDR1 SNHLY, CDR2 FYNNEI. V gave up 6 bases and J gave up 6 bases, with 5 bases separating them. This CDR3 has 11 residues. CDR3 protein: CASRYAGELFF. The CDR3 DNA is TGTGCCAGCAGATACGCCGGGGAGCTGTTTTTT.

Of note for this clonotype: A read error may be the cause here, since a much bigger clone is one base away. This rearrangement joins TRBV5-1 to TRBJ1-1; 7 bases agree with TRBD1. This CDR3 comprises 15 residues. CDR1 and CDR2 from the germline V gene are SGHRS and YFSETQ. The trim removed 0 bases at V and 8 bases at J, leaving 10 bases unmatched. Here the CDR3 reads CASSLEGQDMREAFF. The CDR3, as DNA: TGCGCCAGCAGCTTGGAAGGACAGGATATGAGGGAAGCTTTCTTT. The full variable domain, in which reference TRBV5-1 and TRBJ1-1 provide the parts outside the CDR3, is KAGVTQTPRYLIKTRGQQVTLSCSPISGHRSVSWYQQTPGQGLQFLFEYFSETQRNKGNFPGRFSGRQFSNSRSEMNVSTLELGDSALYLCASSLEGQDMREAFFGQGTRLTVV.

This clonotype has ten or more counts. The V and J genes are TRBV10-3 and TRBJ2-5; D not resolved. The CDR3 length is 17 residues. Germline V lookup: CDR1 ENHRY, CDR2 SYGVKD. The V end lost 0 bases, the J end lost 3 bases, and 17 bases lay between the germline ends. The CDR3, as DNA: TGTGCCATCAGTGAGTCGCTATTTCTTCACCTGAAAGAGACCCAGTACTTC. Amino acid sequence: CAISESLFLHLKETQYF.

This clonotype came up many times. The chain links TRBV25-1 to TRBJ1-2, with 8 nucleotides matching TRBD1. The germline gives CDR1 MGHDK, CDR2 SYGVNS. V shed 2 bases, J shed 6 bases, and the junction held 5 bases outside the gene matches. This CDR3 has 14 amino acids. The CDR3, as DNA: TGTGCCAGCAGTGAACTTCGGACAGGGAATGGCTACACCTTC. As protein: CASSELRTGNGYTF.

This clonotype was recorded at least ten times. The chain joins TRBV15 to TRBJ1-4; 10 bases map to TRBD1. Trimming took 4 bases from V and 5 from J; bases not matched to a gene: 7. CDR1 is LNHNV, CDR2 YYDKDF, per germline (reference sequence). The CDR3 loop spans 16 amino acids. CDR3 region: CATSIRRTGGNEKLFF. The CDR3 DNA is TGTGCCACCAGCATCCGCCGGACAGGGGGAAATGAAAAACTGTTTTTT.

In its sample, this clonotype was seen many times. The chain has TRBV21-1 and TRBJ1-2; the table's D call of TRBD1 was not tested on the DNA. TRBV21-1 represents a pseudogene. The CDR3 sequence is 16 residues long. CDR3 nucleotide sequence: TGTGCCAGCAGTTCCGATCTGTGGACAGCGAGTTATGGCTACACCTTC. It yields the protein CASSSDLWTASYGYTF.

This clonotype has a count of ten or more. The chain employs TRBV20-1 and TRBJ2-7; the D gene is possibly TRBD2 (5 bases). Trimming stripped 5 bases from V and 0 bases from J, with 20 bases between. The CDR3 runs 16 residues. The germline CDR1 and CDR2 sequences are DFQATT and SNEGSKA (reference sequence). The CDR3 DNA sequence: TGCAGTGCTGGACCTTATGGACGGAGGAGCTCCTACGAGCAGTACTTC. As protein: CSAGPYGRRSSYEQYF.

This clonotype was found many times. This chain joins TRBV4-3 and TRBJ1-2, with 7 bases fitting TRBD1. V shed 0 bases and J 3 bases; nucleotides not matched to a gene: 1. The length of the CDR3 is 14 residues. The V gene's germline CDR1 is LGHNA and CDR2 YSLEER. The CDR3 bases are TGCGCCAGCAGCCAAGACAGGGGGGACTATGGCTACACCTTC. Translating it yields CASSQDRGDYGYTF.

This clonotype was observed at least ten times. V and J are TRBV20-1 and TRBJ1-5; no definite D call. CDR1 is DFQATT, CDR2 SNEGSKA, per germline (reference sequence). Trimming left V 3 bases short and J 2 bases short, with 14 bases between. The CDR3 contains 15 residues. CDR3 loop: CSARVNFPGNQPQHF. The CDR3 DNA follows: TGCAGTGCTAGGGTCAATTTTCCAGGCAATCAGCCCCAGCATTTT.

This clonotype occurred a few times. The chain uses TRBV11-3 and TRBJ2-3; D perhaps matches TRBD1 (6 bases). V shed 0 bases and J shed 2 bases, with 9 bases lying between them. Germline values: CDR1 SGHNT, CDR2 YENEEA. The CDR3 is 15 residues long. The CDR3 DNA reads as TGTGCCAGCAGCTTAGATGGGGACAACACAGATACGCAGTATTTT. It codes for CASSLDGDNTDTQYF.

This clonotype was seen at least ten times. The chain uses TRBV6-4 and TRBJ2-1; possibly TRBD2 for D (6 bases). V was clipped by 0 bases and J by 8 bases, with 14 bases between them. This CDR3 contains 15 residues. Germline CDR1 reads MRHNA; CDR2 reads SNTAGT. CDR3 in amino acids: CASSDSTGATDEQFF. The DNA of the CDR3 is TGTGCCAGCAGTGACTCGACGGGAGCTACCGATGAGCAGTTCTTC.

A word on this clonotype: Given a much more abundant clone one base away, this may be a read error. This chain connects TRBV6-5 to TRBJ1-2; D may be TRBD1 (5 bases). V shed 4 bases and J shed 5 bases, with 17 bases lying between them. Germline V lookup: CDR1 MNHEY, CDR2 SVGAGI. CDR3 length equals 15 residues. In nucleotides, the CDR3 is TGTGCCAGCAGTTCCTTAGGGGAACAGAAATATGGCTACACCTTC. It specifies CASSSLGEQKYGYTF.

This clonotype appeared many times. The rearrangement links TRBV5-1 to TRBJ1-2, with 9 bases matching TRBD1. The CDR3 consists of 15 residues. Per germline, CDR1 SGHRS and CDR2 YFSETQ. Trimming removed 5 bases from V and 0 bases from J; junction bases left unmatched: 5. CDR3 nucleotide sequence: TGCGCCAGCAGATTACAGGGGGCAGCTAACTATGGCTACACCTTC. Protein sequence: CASRLQGAANYGYTF.

This clonotype was observed at least ten times. This chain links TRBV5-6 with TRBJ2-2; no definite D call. Germline CDR1 is SGHDT and CDR2 is YYEEEE. The germline V and J ends were trimmed by 0 bases and 2 bases, with 8 bases remaining between them. The CDR3 runs 15 residues. In DNA, the CDR3 is TGTGCCAGCAGCTTGGAGACCGACAACACCGGGGAGCTGTTTTTT. It is translated as CASSLETDNTGELFF.

This clonotype was seen many times. The gene calls are TRBV20-1 and TRBJ1-5; D not resolved. The CDR3 spans 15 residues. Trimming stripped 4 bases from V and 5 bases from J, with 18 bases between. Germline-derived CDR1 and CDR2 are DFQATT and SNEGSKA (reference sequence). CDR3 coding DNA: TGCAGTGCTAATGATGGAGGTAATCGGGATCAGCCCCAGCATTTT. Translating it yields CSANDGGNRDQPQHF.